This T cell receptor (beta chain) was captured by sequencing in a study of CD8 T cells in ankylosing spondylitis. The study's findings and limits: Reportedly, significant enrichment of disease-linked clones occurred in matched ankylosing spondylitis synovial fluid. Disease-associated clones were CD8+ and fairly uncommon in peripheral blood. About 8 highly homologous variants made up a TCR beta motif, and this motif appeared characteristic of ankylosing spondylitis blood.

Trimming removed 4 bases from V and 1 base from J; junction bases left unmatched: 3. The CDR3 runs 16 residues. In germline, CDR1 is KGHSH, CDR2 LQKENI. This clonotype has just a few counts. Its antigen is still unknown. 5'-RACE, quantitative and with molecular barcodes, yielded the TCR beta libraries. TCRdb processed the 5' RACE reads anew with MiXCR; each CDR3 protein has one entry. The data contain 120,000 to 150,000 distinct CDR3 sequences, more than 7% of them seen just once; the ten biggest clones take up 6% to 9.5%. The sequence was collected from a male donor with ankylosing spondylitis. Sequencing was carried out using synovial fluid, either unsorted or a sorted T cell fraction (not recorded which). The gene calls are TRBV18 and TRBJ2-2; 10 positions match TRBD1. CDR3 in DNA: TGTGCCAGCTCACAGGGACAGGGGTTGAACACCGGGGAGCTGTTTTTT. Translating it yields CASSQGQGLNTGELFF.